This TCR beta chain appears in the sequencing data of a study of T cells in Graves' hyperthyroidism and ophthalmopathy. This clonotype appeared a single time. A much larger clone sits a single nucleotide away, making a read error possible. Each ophthalmopathy patient scored at least 3 on the Clinical Activity Score and at least 4 on NOSPECS grade, with duration under 3 months. The source of the PBMCs was 9.5 to 10 ml of fresh peripheral blood. The source material, RNA transcripts, was used to amplify TCR beta CDR3 regions. During a first-round RT-PCR of the TCR CDR3, the HTBI primer set was used. TCRdb re-called the multiplex PCR reads through MiXCR, storing one row per CDR3 protein. The sample contains nearly 250,000 distinct CDR3 sequences, less than 20% of which appear only once. The CDR3 is 13 amino acids. Germline CDR1 SGHRS, CDR2 YFSETQ.

The chain is built from TRBV5-1 and TRBJ2-4; D unclear. The DNA end lines up better with TRBJ2-1; the J call may be wrong. The sample taken for sequencing was blood. The clonotype originates from a woman between 18 and 30 years old with Graves' ophthalmopathy. CDR3 region: CASSLSGPNIQFF. DNA for the CDR3: TGCGCCAGCAGCTTGTCGGGTCCCAACATTCAGTTCTTC.